This T cell receptor beta chain was captured by sequencing in a study of shared T cell receptors in the human thymus. This table comes from immunoSEQ multiplex PCR, and its TCRdb copy is limited to in-frame clones, with some not included. The data contain 500,000 to 750,000 clones, approximately 87% of them singletons. The sample was also reused in another study, on human thymus T cells. That work adds: Obtained as resections during corrective heart surgery, the thymus tissue was then studied. Apparent skewing of V and J gene usage characterized both thymic and blood repertoires.

Material: thymocytes. This clonotype originated in a boy in the first two years of life with a congenital heart defect.

CDR3 bases: TGTGCCAGCAGTTCCCAGCGGGAGGCCGGGGAGCTGTTTTTT. It specifies CASSSQREAGELFF. V gene TRBV27 combines with J gene TRBJ2-2, with 9 bases aligning to TRBD2. V shed 4 bases and J 6 bases; nucleotides not matched to a gene: 3. The CDR3 runs 14 residues. CDR1 MNHEY and CDR2 SMNVEV come from the germline V gene (reference sequence).